This T cell receptor beta chain is drawn from a study of blood T cell repertoires in COVID-19. Study in general: T cells, B-cell-depleted T cells, or PBMCs provided the cDNA or gDNA that served as material.

Recruited during active infection, patients (from Seattle) were subsequently followed longitudinally. In the source study's methods: Scientists estimated how many nucleated cells there were by amplifying reference gene primers. Profiled with immunoSEQ multiplex PCR; TCRdb holds only in-frame clones, not every one. That table is the source of V, J and clone size, and D and trimming were worked out from the DNA. Here the sample spans around 170,000 clones, around 90% being singletons. In the case of this clone: Germline is not matched at one junction end, which may reflect a read error.

The germline V gene has CDR1 MRHNA and CDR2 SNTAGT. The CDR3 has 12 residues. The source of this sequence is a man aged 55 to 70 with COVID-19, enrolled during active disease. This chain connects TRBV6-4 to TRBJ2-7; 7 bases match TRBD1. The sample comprised peripheral blood. CDR3 in DNA: TGTGCCAGCAGTAAAAGAGGACAGGCTAAGAACTTC. Translating gives CASSKRGQAKNF.